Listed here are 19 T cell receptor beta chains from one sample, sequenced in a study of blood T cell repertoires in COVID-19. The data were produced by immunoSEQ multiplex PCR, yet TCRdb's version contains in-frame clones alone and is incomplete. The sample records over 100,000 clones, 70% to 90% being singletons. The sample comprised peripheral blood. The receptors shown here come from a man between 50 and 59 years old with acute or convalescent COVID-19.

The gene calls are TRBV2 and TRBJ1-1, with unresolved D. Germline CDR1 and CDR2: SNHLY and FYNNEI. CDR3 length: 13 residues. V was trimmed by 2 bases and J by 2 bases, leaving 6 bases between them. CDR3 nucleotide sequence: TGTGCCAGCAGTGAACTACCAAACACTGAAGCTTTCTTT. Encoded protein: CASSELPNTEAFF.

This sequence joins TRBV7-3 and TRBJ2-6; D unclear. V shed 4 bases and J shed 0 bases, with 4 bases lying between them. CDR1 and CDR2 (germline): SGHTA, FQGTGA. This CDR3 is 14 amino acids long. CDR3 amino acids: CASSSSSGANVLTF. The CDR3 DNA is TGTGCCAGCAGCTCCTCCTCTGGGGCCAACGTCCTGACTTTC.

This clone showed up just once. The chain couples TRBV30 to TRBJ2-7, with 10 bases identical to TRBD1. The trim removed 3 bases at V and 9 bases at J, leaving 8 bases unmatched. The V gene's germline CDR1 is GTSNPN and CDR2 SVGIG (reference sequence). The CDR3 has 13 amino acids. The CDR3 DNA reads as TGTGCCTGGAGGACGGACAGGGGGTCTGGGCAGTACTTC. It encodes CAWRTDRGSGQYF.

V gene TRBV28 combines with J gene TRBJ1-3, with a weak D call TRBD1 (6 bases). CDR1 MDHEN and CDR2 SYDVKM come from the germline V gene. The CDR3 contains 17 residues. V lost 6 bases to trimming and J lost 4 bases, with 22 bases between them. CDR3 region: CASSSPATGFGGNTIYF. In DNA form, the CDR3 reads TGTGCCAGCAGCTCACCGGCTACAGGGTTCGGAGGAAACACCATATATTTT.

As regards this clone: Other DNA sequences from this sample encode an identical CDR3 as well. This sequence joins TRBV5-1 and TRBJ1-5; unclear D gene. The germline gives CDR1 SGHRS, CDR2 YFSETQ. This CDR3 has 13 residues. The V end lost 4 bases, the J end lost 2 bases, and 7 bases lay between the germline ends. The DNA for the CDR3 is TGCGCCAGCAGCCTCTCGGGCAATCAGCCCCAGCATTTT. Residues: CASSLSGNQPQHF.

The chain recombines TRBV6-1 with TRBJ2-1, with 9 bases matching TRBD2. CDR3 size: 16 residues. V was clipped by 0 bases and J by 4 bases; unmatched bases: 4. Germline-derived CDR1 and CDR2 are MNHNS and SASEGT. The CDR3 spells CASSEASSGGYNEQFF. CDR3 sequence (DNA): TGTGCCAGCAGTGAAGCTAGTAGCGGGGGTTACAATGAGCAGTTCTTC.

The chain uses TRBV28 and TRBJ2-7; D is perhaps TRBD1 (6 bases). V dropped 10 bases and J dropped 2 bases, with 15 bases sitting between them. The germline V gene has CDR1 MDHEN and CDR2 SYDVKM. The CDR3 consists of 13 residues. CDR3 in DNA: TGTGCCACCGCAACAGGGATTCCCTACGAGCAGTACTTC. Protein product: CATATGIPYEQYF.

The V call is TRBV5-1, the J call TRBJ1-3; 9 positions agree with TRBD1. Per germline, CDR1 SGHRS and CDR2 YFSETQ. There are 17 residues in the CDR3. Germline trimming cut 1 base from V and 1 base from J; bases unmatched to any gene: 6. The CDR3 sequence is CASSLLGQGISGNTIYF. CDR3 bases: TGCGCCAGCAGCTTGTTGGGACAGGGTATATCTGGAAACACCATATATTTT.

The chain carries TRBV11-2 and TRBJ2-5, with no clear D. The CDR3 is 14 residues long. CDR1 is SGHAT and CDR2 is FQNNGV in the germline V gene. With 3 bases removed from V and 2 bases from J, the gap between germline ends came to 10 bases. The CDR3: CASSFLRNQETQYF. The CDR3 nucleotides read TGTGCCAGCAGCTTTTTGAGGAATCAAGAGACCCAGTACTTC.

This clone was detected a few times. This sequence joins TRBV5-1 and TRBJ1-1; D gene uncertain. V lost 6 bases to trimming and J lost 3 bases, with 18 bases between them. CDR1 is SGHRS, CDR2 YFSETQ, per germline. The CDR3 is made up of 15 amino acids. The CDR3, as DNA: TGCGCCAGCAATTCCCTCCCCACGGGTGACACTGAAGCTTTCTTT. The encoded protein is CASNSLPTGDTEAFF.

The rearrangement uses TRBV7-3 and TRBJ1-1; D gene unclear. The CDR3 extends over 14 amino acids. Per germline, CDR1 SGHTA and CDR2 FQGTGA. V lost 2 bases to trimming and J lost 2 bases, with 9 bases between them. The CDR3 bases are TGTGCCAGCAGCTTATTTGGAGCTAACACTGAAGCTTTCTTT. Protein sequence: CASSLFGANTEAFF.

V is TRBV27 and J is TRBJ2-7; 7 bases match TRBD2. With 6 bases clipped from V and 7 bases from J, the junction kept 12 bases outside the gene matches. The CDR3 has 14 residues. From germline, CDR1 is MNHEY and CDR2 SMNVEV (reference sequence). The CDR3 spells CASSSTSARSEQYF. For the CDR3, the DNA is TGTGCCAGCAGCTCAACTAGCGCGCGATCGGAGCAGTACTTC.

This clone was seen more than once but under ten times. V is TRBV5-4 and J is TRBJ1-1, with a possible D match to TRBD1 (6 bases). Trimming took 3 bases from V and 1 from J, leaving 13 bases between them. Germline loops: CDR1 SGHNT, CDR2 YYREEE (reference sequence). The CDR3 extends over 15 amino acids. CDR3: CASSSPATGNTEAFF. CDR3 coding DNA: TGTGCCAGCAGCTCCCCCGCGACAGGGAACACTGAAGCTTTCTTT.

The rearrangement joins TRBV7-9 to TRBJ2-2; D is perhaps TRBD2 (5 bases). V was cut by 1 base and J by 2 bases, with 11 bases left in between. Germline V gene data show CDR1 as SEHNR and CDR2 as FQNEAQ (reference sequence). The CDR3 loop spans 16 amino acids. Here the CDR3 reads CASSLGRAGNTGELFF. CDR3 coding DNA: TGTGCCAGCAGCTTAGGCCGGGCGGGCAACACCGGGGAGCTGTTTTTT.

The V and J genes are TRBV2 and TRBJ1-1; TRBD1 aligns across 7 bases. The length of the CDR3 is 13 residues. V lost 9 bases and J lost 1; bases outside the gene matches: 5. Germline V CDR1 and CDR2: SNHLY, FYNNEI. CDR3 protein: CARVQGSNTEAFF. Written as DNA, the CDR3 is TGTGCCAGGGTACAGGGGTCGAACACTGAAGCTTTCTTT. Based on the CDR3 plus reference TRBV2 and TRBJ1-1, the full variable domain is EPEVTQTPSHQVTQMGQEVILRCVPISNHLYFYWYRQILGQKVEFLVSFYNNEISEKSEIFDDQFSVERPDGSNFTLKIRSTKLEDSAMYFCARVQGSNTEAFFGQGTRLTVV.

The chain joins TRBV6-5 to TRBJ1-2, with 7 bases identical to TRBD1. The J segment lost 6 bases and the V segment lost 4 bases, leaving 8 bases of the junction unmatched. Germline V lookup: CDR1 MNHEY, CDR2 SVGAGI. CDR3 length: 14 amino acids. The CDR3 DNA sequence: TGTGCCAGCAGTTTCCGGGACAGTAAGGATGGCTACACCTTC. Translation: CASSFRDSKDGYTF.

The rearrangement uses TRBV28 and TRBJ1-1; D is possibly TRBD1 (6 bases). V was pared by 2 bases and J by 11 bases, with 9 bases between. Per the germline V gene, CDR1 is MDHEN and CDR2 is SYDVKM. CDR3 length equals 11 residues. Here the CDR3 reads CASSLRGGAFF. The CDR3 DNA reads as TGTGCCAGCAGTTTAAGGGGGGGGGCTTTCTTT.

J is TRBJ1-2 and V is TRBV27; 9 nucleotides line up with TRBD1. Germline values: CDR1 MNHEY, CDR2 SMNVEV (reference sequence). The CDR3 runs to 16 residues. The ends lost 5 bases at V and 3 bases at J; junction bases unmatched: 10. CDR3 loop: CASSLHHRDRDYGYTF. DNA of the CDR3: TGTGCCAGCAGTCTACACCACCGGGACAGGGACTATGGCTACACCTTC.

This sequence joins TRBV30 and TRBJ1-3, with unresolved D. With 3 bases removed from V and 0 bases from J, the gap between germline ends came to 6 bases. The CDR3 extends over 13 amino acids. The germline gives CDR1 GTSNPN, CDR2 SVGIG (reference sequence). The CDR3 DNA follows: TGTGCCTGGAGCAGAACCTCTGGAAACACCATATATTTT. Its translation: CAWSRTSGNTIYF.